This T cell receptor (beta chain) was sequenced in a study of control samples from healthy donors and cancer patients (dated by TCRdb to 2020 to 2021). Concerning this clone: What antigen it recognizes has not been identified. No clone much larger than this one lies a single base away; base qualities are absent.

The method was the immunoSEQ multiplex PCR assay. Imported from immuneACCESS, the table was reduced by TCRdb to in-frame sequences with V and J called. These copies leave out some clones; in studies compared against another copy, an unresolved V gene accounts for under half, and the cause of the remainder is not known. In this sample the table shows 200,000 or so clones, approximately 91% of which occur a single time. The top ten clonotypes cover approximately 1.8% of the sample. Spanning cysteine to phenylalanine, the CDR3 consists of 16 amino acids. Only the CDR3 DNA is retained, 48 bases long and in frame from the first base. CDR1 and CDR2, looked up from the germline V gene (reference sequence), are LNHNV and YYDKDF. V is clipped by 1 base and J by 8 bases, and the sequence between their germline boundaries is 20 bases long.

The sequence links TRBV15 to TRBJ1-2, with no reliable assignment of the D segment. The sequence came from a man aged 30 to 45 in good health. Sequencing was performed on blood. The CDR3 here reads CATSRGGLAPPDGYTF. The nucleotide sequence is TGTGCCACCAGCAGAGGAGGACTGGCCCCACCCGACGGCTACACCTTC.